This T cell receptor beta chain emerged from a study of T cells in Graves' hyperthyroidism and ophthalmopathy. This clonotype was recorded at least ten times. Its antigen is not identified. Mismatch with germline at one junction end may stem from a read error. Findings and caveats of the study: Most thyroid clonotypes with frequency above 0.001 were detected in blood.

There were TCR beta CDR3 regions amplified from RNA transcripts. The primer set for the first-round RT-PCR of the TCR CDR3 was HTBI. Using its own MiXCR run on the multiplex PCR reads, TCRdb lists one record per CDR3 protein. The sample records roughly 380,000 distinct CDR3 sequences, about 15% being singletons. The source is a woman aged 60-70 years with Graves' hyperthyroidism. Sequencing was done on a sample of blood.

CDR3 nucleotide sequence: TGTGCTAGCAGCCCGGCCTGGGGAACTAATGAGCAGTTCTTC. This sequence encodes CASSPAWGTNEQFF. The gene calls are TRBV7-7 and TRBJ2-1; no definite D call. Germline-derived CDR1 and CDR2 are SSHAT and FNYEAQ (reference sequence). The CDR3 is made up of 14 amino acids.